This T cell receptor (beta chain) appears in the sequencing data of a study of CD8+ T cells in alopecia areata. Background on the study: Those treated were given oral tofacitinib at 5 to 10 mg twice daily. Tofacitinib continued for 6 to 18 months and was then withheld for 6 months. Regarding the study as a whole: Scalp sample data also include resident alphabeta T cells from normal skin.

Specimens obtained from alopecia areata patients comprised lesional scalp punch biopsies and peripheral blood. From germline, CDR1 is MNHEY and CDR2 SMNVEV (reference sequence). Trimming shortened V by 3 bases and J by 6 bases, and 15 bases separated the two germline ends. This CDR3 comprises 14 residues. Details on this clone: What it recognizes is unknown.

Extracted from the samples, RNA was reverse transcribed into cDNA to serve as the sequencing template. The protocol was immunoSEQ multiplex PCR, while the TCRdb copy is restricted to in-frame clones and leaves out a portion. The sample consists of more than 9,500 clones, about 61% of them appearing once. The genes are TRBV27 and TRBJ2-7, with D perhaps given as TRBD1 or TRBD2 (6 bases each). The clonotype comes from a human donor with alopecia areata. Material for sequencing was skin. CDR3 in DNA: TGTGCCAGCAGTTTTGTGGGGGGCCCTGGCGAGCAGTACTTC. This translates into CASSFVGGPGEQYF.